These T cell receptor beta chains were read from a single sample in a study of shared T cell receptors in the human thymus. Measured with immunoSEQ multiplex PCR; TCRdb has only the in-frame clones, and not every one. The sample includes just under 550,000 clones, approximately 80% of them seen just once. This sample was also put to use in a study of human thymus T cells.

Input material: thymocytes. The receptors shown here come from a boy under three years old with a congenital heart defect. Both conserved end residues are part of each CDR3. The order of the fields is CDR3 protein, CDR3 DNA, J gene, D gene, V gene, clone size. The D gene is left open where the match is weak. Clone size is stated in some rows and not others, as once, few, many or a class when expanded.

CDR3: CASSLGGGQGSYEQYF
DNA: TGTGCCAGCAGCTTAGGTGGCGGACAGGGGTCCTACGAGCAGTACTTC
J: TRBJ2-7
D: TRBD1
V: TRBV7-8
size: -

CDR3: CASSHPERGSADTQYF
DNA: TGCGCCAGCAGCCACCCGGAGCGGGGTAGCGCAGATACGCAGTATTTT
J: TRBJ2-3
D: TRBD2
V: TRBV4-3
size: -

CDR3: CASSLLPLQDGYTF
DNA: TGTGCCAGCAGCTTACTTCCCCTCCAGGATGGCTACACCTTC
J: TRBJ1-2
D: -
V: TRBV11-2
size: -

CDR3: CASSVGTPEWDTEAFF
DNA: TGCGCCAGCAGTGTGGGGACACCCGAATGGGACACTGAAGCTTTCTTT
J: TRBJ1-1
D: -
V: TRBV10-2
size: -

CDR3: CAWRTGQKAKETQYF
DNA: TGTGCCTGGAGAACCGGACAGAAGGCTAAAGAGACCCAGTACTTC
J: TRBJ2-5
D: -
V: TRBV30
size: -

CDR3: CASSLSARGVSNQPQHF
DNA: TGTGCCAGCAGTTTATCGGCCAGGGGTGTTAGCAATCAGCCCCAGCATTTT
J: TRBJ1-5
D: -
V: TRBV28
size: -

CDR3: CASSSGTSGKRDTQYF
DNA: TGTGCCAGCAGCTCTGGGACTAGCGGAAAAAGGGATACGCAGTATTTT
J: TRBJ2-3
D: TRBD2
V: TRBV7-2
size: -

CDR3: CASSRQGAHNEQFF
DNA: TGTGCCAGCTCGCGACAGGGGGCTCACAATGAGCAGTTCTTC
J: TRBJ2-1
D: TRBD1
V: TRBV18
size: -

CDR3: CSAQGDTQYF
DNA: TGCAGTGCCCAGGGAGATACGCAGTATTTT
J: TRBJ2-3
D: -
V: TRBV20-1
size: -

CDR3: CSMAGSDEQYF
DNA: TGCAGTATGGCGGGAAGCGACGAGCAGTACTTC
J: TRBJ2-7
D: -
V: TRBV20-1
size: -

CDR3: CASSLKREETQYF
DNA: TGTGCCAGCAGCTTGAAGCGGGAAGAGACCCAGTACTTC
J: TRBJ2-5
D: -
V: TRBV5-6
size: -

CDR3: CASSEFGPLAGAPEQFF
DNA: TGTGCCAGCAGTGAATTCGGGCCTCTAGCGGGAGCCCCCGAGCAGTTCTTC
J: TRBJ2-1
D: TRBD2
V: TRBV25-1
size: -

CDR3: CASSQDGRRTEAFF
DNA: TGCGCCAGCAGCCAAGACGGCAGGCGAACTGAAGCTTTCTTT
J: TRBJ1-1
D: -
V: TRBV4-3
size: -

CDR3: CASSLPGPPLNTEAFF
DNA: TGTGCCAGCAGCTTGCCCGGTCCTCCCCTGAACACTGAAGCTTTCTTT
J: TRBJ1-1
D: -
V: TRBV5-6
size: -

CDR3: CASSLAGREITDTQYF
DNA: TGTGCCAGCAGCTTGGCCGGCAGGGAAATCACAGATACGCAGTATTTT
J: TRBJ2-3
D: -
V: TRBV5-4
size: few

CDR3: CASSPEERSPPETQYF
DNA: TGTGCCAGCAGCCCGGAGGAGAGGTCCCCCCCAGAGACCCAGTACTTC
J: TRBJ2-5
D: -
V: TRBV11-2
size: -

CDR3: CAWSMGDRVFRNYGYTF
DNA: TGTGCCTGGAGCATGGGGGACAGGGTTTTTAGGAACTATGGCTACACCTTC
J: TRBJ1-2
D: TRBD1
V: TRBV30
size: -

CDR3: CASSLIGDSESYEQYF
DNA: TGTGCCAGCAGTCTGATCGGTGACTCAGAGTCCTACGAGCAGTACTTC
J: TRBJ2-7
D: -
V: TRBV4-2
size: -

CDR3: CASSNSGYEQYF
DNA: TGTGCCAGCAGCAACTCCGGGTACGAGCAGTACTTC
J: TRBJ2-7
D: -
V: TRBV5-6
size: once

CDR3: CASSQDLTSGTLDTQYF
DNA: TGCGCCAGCAGCCAAGATCTGACTAGCGGGACCCTAGATACGCAGTATTTT
J: TRBJ2-3
D: TRBD2
V: TRBV4-3
size: -

CDR3: CSAPVLRAQYF
DNA: -
J: TRBJ2-5
D: -
V: TRBV20-1
size: -

CDR3: CASSLDRYSNTEAFF
DNA: TGTGCCAGCAGCTTGGACAGGTATTCGAACACTGAAGCTTTCTTT
J: TRBJ1-1
D: -
V: TRBV5-6
size: -

CDR3: CASSLGGAAKRNYGYTF
DNA: TGCGCCAGCAGCCTAGGGGGGGCAGCTAAGCGCAACTATGGCTACACCTTC
J: TRBJ1-2
D: -
V: TRBV5-1
size: -

CDR3: CASSPERGLHYGYTF
DNA: TGTGCCAGCAGCCCAGAGAGGGGGCTCCACTATGGCTACACCTTC
J: TRBJ1-2
D: TRBD1
V: TRBV7-6
size: -

CDR3: CASSQPPGSGRAKEQYF
DNA: TGCGCCAGCAGCCAACCCCCGGGGAGCGGGAGGGCCAAAGAGCAGTACTTC
J: TRBJ2-7
D: TRBD2
V: TRBV4-1
size: -

CDR3: CASSEGIGDRFPDTQYF
DNA: TGTGCCAGCAGTGAGGGGATCGGGGACAGGTTCCCAGATACGCAGTATTTT
J: TRBJ2-3
D: TRBD1
V: TRBV25-1
size: -

CDR3: CASSLARGQGIIGEQYF
DNA: TGTGCCAGCAGCTTAGCGCGAGGACAGGGAATAATTGGCGAGCAGTACTTC
J: TRBJ2-7
D: TRBD1
V: TRBV7-9
size: few

CDR3: CASSGQGGKAYEQYF
DNA: TGTGCCAGCAGCGGCCAAGGGGGAAAAGCCTACGAGCAGTACTTC
J: TRBJ2-7
D: -
V: TRBV7-9
size: -

CDR3: CASSPGQGGDSNQPQHF
DNA: TGTGCCAGCTCACCCGGACAGGGGGGAGATAGCAATCAGCCCCAGCATTTT
J: TRBJ1-5
D: TRBD1
V: TRBV18
size: -

CDR3: CASIQGGGDRGPTDYGYTF
DNA: TGTGCCAGCATCCAAGGGGGCGGGGACAGGGGGCCAACAGACTATGGCTACACCTTC
J: TRBJ1-2
D: TRBD1
V: TRBV28
size: -

CDR3: CSARDDTYEQYF
DNA: TGCAGCGCCCGTGACGACACCTACGAGCAGTACTTC
J: TRBJ2-7
D: -
V: TRBV29-1
size: -

CDR3: CASSLDGDSYNEQFF
DNA: TGTGCCAGCAGCTTAGACGGGGACTCCTACAATGAGCAGTTCTTC
J: TRBJ2-1
D: -
V: TRBV11-1
size: -

CDR3: CSVEDRDTGAPFRPNYGYTF
DNA: TGCAGCGTTGAAGATCGAGATACAGGGGCCCCTTTCAGACCTAACTATGGCTACACCTTC
J: TRBJ1-2
D: TRBD1
V: TRBV29-1
size: -

CDR3: CAIGLPEFDEQFF
DNA: TGTGCCATCGGACTACCTGAGTTCGATGAGCAGTTCTTC
J: TRBJ2-1
D: -
V: TRBV2
size: -

CDR3: CASSQGLPGEYEQYF
DNA: TGCGCCAGCAGCCAAGGACTCCCTGGGGAGTACGAGCAGTACTTC
J: TRBJ2-7
D: -
V: TRBV4-1
size: -

CDR3: CASSLGSLGESYNEQFF
DNA: TGCGCCAGCAGCTTGGGGAGTCTGGGAGAATCCTACAATGAGCAGTTCTTC
J: TRBJ2-1
D: -
V: TRBV5-1
size: -

CDR3: CASSFPRDRAYEQYF
DNA: TGTGCCAGCAGCTTTCCCCGGGACAGGGCCTACGAGCAGTACTTC
J: TRBJ2-7
D: TRBD1
V: TRBV7-9
size: -

CDR3: CAAYLRDSHYEQYF
DNA: TGTGCAGCGTACCTCCGGGACTCACACTACGAGCAGTACTTC
J: TRBJ2-7
D: -
V: TRBV21-1
size: -

CDR3: CASSFTTGRVSDTQYF
DNA: TGTGCCAGCAGCTTCACGACAGGGCGGGTCTCAGATACGCAGTATTTT
J: TRBJ2-3
D: TRBD1
V: TRBV7-9
size: -

CDR3: CAWSVVAANTGELFF
DNA: TGTGCCTGGAGTGTCGTAGCGGCGAACACCGGGGAGCTGTTTTTT
J: TRBJ2-2
D: -
V: TRBV30
size: once

CDR3: CATSRDPGAYEQYF
DNA: TGTGCCACCAGCAGAGATCCGGGGGCCTACGAGCAGTACTTC
J: TRBJ2-7
D: -
V: TRBV15
size: -

CDR3: CASNTFGEDTQYF
DNA: TGTGCCAGCAATACCTTCGGGGAAGATACGCAGTATTTT
J: TRBJ2-3
D: -
V: TRBV6-5
size: -

CDR3: CASRGTGLYGYTF
DNA: TGTGCCAGCAGGGGAACAGGGCTCTATGGCTACACCTTC
J: TRBJ1-2
D: -
V: TRBV27
size: -